These T cell receptor beta chains were read from a single sample in a study of cytomegalovirus exposure and HLA in healthy donors. TCRdb's copy holds only in-frame clones and misses some; the assay was immunoSEQ multiplex PCR. The sample has 190,000 or so clones, approximately 84% seen once; the top ten hold 2.8%. The sequenced sample consisted of PBMCs. Receptors were obtained from a woman aged 18-30 years in good health and CMV-seropositive. Each CDR3 is given with its conserved first and last residue. The order of the fields is D gene, J gene, V gene, clone size, CDR3 DNA, CDR3 protein. A D gene is named only where the DNA matches it firmly. For some rows the clone size is stated as once, few or many, or as a class when expanded; others skip it.

-,TRBJ1-6,TRBV5-1,-,TGCGCCAGCAGCGATGATCGGAATTCACCCCTCCACTTT,CASSDDRNSPLHF
TRBD1,TRBJ2-4,TRBV15,-,TGTGCCACCAGCAGGGGCTCGGGACAGGGGGCGGTGAACATTCAGTACTTC,CATSRGSGQGAVNIQYF
TRBD1,TRBJ1-4,TRBV6-1,-,TGTGCCAGCAGTGAAACCGGGACAGGGGCCAAACTGTTTTTT,CASSETGTGAKLFF
-,TRBJ2-6,TRBV11-2,-,TGTGCCAGCAGCTTAGGACACTCACTCTCTGGGGCCAACGTCCTGACTTTC,CASSLGHSLSGANVLTF
-,TRBJ2-2,TRBV9,few,TGTGCCAGCAATACAGGTTCGGGCACCGGGGAGCTGTTTTTT,CASNTGSGTGELFF
-,TRBJ2-7,TRBV6-5,-,TGTGCCAGCAGTCCCTTCGGGAGCTACGAGCAGTACTTC,CASSPFGSYEQYF
TRBD1,TRBJ2-7,TRBV10-3,once,TGTGCCACTCGGACAGGTGGCTCCTACGAGCAGTACTTC,CATRTGGSYEQYF
-,TRBJ2-7,TRBV27,-,TGTGCCAGCAGTTTATCGGGCTCTTTGTGGGAGCAGTACTTC,CASSLSGSLWEQYF
-,TRBJ1-6,TRBV6-4,-,TGTGCCTCTTCCCGGAGGCACTTT,CASSRRHF
TRBD1,TRBJ2-4,TRBV19,once,TGTGCCAGTAGCGACAGGGCGGCCAACATTCAGTACTTC,CASSDRAANIQYF
-,TRBJ1-6,TRBV14,once,TGTGCCAGCAGCCAAGCCGGCGGGACGAATTCACCCCTCCACTTT,CASSQAGGTNSPLHF
-,TRBJ2-7,TRBV23-1,-,TGCGCCAGCAGTCATATATACGAGCAGTACTTC,CASSHIYEQYF
TRBD1,TRBJ1-5,TRBV7-3,-,TGTGCCAGCAGCCGTGGACAGGGCAGGGGTCAGCCCCAGCATTTT,CASSRGQGRGQPQHF
TRBD2,TRBJ2-1,TRBV4-3,-,TGCGCCAGCAGCCAAGTGGGAGGGCACAATGAGCAGTTCTTC,CASSQVGGHNEQFF
-,TRBJ1-6,TRBV27,once,TGTGCCAGCAAGACGGGGAGCCCCTATAATTCACCCCTCCACTTT,CASKTGSPYNSPLHF
TRBD2,TRBJ2-5,TRBV2,-,TGTGCCAGCCGGGGGGTCGGCAATCAAGAGACCCAGTACTTC,CASRGVGNQETQYF
-,TRBJ1-3,TRBV9,-,TGTGCCAGCAGCGCCAAAACCAGGGAACCTGGAAACACCATATATTTT,CASSAKTREPGNTIYF
-,TRBJ2-5,TRBV4-3,-,TGCGCCAGCAGCCAAGTGGAGTTGGTGGATCCCCAGTACTTC,CASSQVELVDPQYF
-,TRBJ2-2,TRBV7-2,-,TGTGCCAGCAGCCCTAGCATGCCTAGCGAGCTGTTTTTT,CASSPSMPSELFF
TRBD1,TRBJ1-3,TRBV4-1,-,TGCGCCAGCAGATACCGGGACAGCTCTGGAAACACCATATATTTT,CASRYRDSSGNTIYF
-,TRBJ1-6,TRBV4-1,once,TGCGCCAGCAGCCAATTTGCCGCCGACAAGAGCTCCTATAATTCACCCCTCCACTTT,CASSQFAADKSSYNSPLHF
-,TRBJ1-1,TRBV15,-,TGTGCCACCAGCAGACCAGGGATCCACTCCACTGAAGCTTTCTTT,CATSRPGIHSTEAFF
-,TRBJ1-1,TRBV11-3,-,TGTGCCAGCCTGGGGGGACCGGGGGGCACTGAAGCTTTCTTT,CASLGGPGGTEAFF
-,TRBJ2-7,TRBV7-8,-,TGTGCCAGCAGCTTAGACGGACACTCCTACGAGCAGTACTTC,CASSLDGHSYEQYF
-,TRBJ2-3,TRBV5-6,-,TGTGCCAGCAGCTTGGCAGGAGGGTCGACAGATACGCAGTATTTT,CASSLAGGSTDTQYF
TRBD1,TRBJ2-5,TRBV13,-,TGTGCCAGCAGCTCCCCCGGGACAGCCCAAGAGACCCAGTACTTC,CASSSPGTAQETQYF